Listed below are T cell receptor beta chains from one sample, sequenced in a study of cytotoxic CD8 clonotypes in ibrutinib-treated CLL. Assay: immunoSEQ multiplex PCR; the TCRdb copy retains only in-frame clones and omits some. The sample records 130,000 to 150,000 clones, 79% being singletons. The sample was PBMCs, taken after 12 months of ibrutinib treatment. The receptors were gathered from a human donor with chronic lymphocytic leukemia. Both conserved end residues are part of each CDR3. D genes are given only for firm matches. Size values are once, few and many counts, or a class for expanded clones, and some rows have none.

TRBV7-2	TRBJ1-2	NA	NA	CASSPPGVRAIYGYTF	TGTGCCAGCAGCCCTCCCGGTGTGAGAGCGATCTATGGCTACACCTTC
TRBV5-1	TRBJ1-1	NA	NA	CASSLRLRGKNTEAFF	TGCGCCAGCAGCTTACGGTTGAGGGGAAAGAACACTGAAGCTTTCTTT
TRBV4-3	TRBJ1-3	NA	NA	CASSQDSLRSSGNTIYF	TGCGCCAGCAGCCAAGATTCCTTAAGGAGCTCTGGAAACACCATATATTTT
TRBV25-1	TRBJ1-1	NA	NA	CATSEAGNTEAFF	TGTGCCACGAGTGAGGCAGGGAACACTGAAGCTTTCTTT
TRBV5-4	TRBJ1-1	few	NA	CASSLDRLGNTEAFF	TGTGCCAGCAGCTTGGACCGGTTGGGGAACACTGAAGCTTTCTTT
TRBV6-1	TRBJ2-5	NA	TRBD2	CASRSSGSPVTQYF	TGTGCCAGCAGGTCTAGCGGGAGCCCCGTGACCCAGTACTTC
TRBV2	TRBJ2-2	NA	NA	CASTGQPNTGELFF	TGTGCCAGCACAGGACAGCCGAACACCGGGGAGCTGTTTTTT
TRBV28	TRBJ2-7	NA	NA	CASSLGNSYEQYF	TGTGCCAGCAGTTTAGGCAACTCCTACGAGCAGTACTTC
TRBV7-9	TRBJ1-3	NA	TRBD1	CASSPPLWGQTSSGNTIYF	TGTGCCAGCAGCCCCCCCCTTTGGGGACAGACTTCCTCTGGAAACACCATATATTTT
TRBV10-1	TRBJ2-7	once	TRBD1	CASSSPGTGTYEQYF	TGCGCCAGCTCCTCACCAGGGACAGGAACCTACGAGCAGTACTTC
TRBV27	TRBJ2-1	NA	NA	CASSPLGGPGYNEQFF	TGTGCCAGCAGTCCCCTCGGGGGGCCGGGTTACAATGAGCAGTTCTTC
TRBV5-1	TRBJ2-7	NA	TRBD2	CASSLRLAGSYEQYF	TGCGCCAGCAGCTTGAGGCTAGCGGGCTCCTACGAGCAGTACTTC
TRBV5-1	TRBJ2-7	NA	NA	CASRPGLASSYEQYF	TGCGCCAGCCGGCCGGGGCTAGCGTCCTCCTACGAGCAGTACTTC
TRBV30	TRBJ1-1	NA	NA	CAWTGGGPRRLGNTEAFF	TGTGCCTGGACTGGGGGGGGTCCTCGCCGTCTGGGGAACACTGAAGCTTTCTTT
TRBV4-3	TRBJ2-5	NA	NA	CASSQDLKLAAQETQYF	TGCGCCAGCAGCCAAGATTTGAAGCTGGCTGCCCAAGAGACCCAGTACTTC
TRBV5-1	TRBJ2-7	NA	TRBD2	CASSSSGSSLEQYF	TGCGCCAGCAGCTCTAGCGGGAGCTCCCTCGAGCAGTACTTC
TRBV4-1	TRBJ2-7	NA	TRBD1	CASSHTGTANYEQYF	TGCGCCAGCAGCCATACCGGGACAGCAAACTACGAGCAGTACTTC
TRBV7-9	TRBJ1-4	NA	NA	CASSFVPRTAHNEKLFF	TGTGCCAGCAGCTTCGTACCTAGGACAGCCCATAATGAAAAACTGTTTTTT
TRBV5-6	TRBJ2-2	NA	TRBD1	CASSPLLTGGQVGGELFF	TGTGCCAGCAGCCCCCTTTTAACAGGGGGCCAGGTCGGCGGGGAGCTGTTTTTT
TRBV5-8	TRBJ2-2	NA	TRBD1	CASSLLTGINTGELFF	TGTGCCAGCAGCTTACTGACAGGGATAAACACCGGGGAGCTGTTTTTT
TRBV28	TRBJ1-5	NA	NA	CASSYTSVTVNQPQHF	TGTGCCAGCAGTTACACATCTGTGACGGTCAATCAGCCCCAGCATTTT
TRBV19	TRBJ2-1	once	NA	CASSIEDSSYNEQFF	TGTGCCAGTAGTATAGAGGATTCCTCCTACAATGAGCAGTTCTTC
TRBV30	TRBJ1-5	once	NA	CAWSVAQVLNQPQHF	TGTGCCTGGAGTGTAGCACAGGTCCTTAATCAGCCCCAGCATTTT
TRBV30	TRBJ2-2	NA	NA	CAWREGTGELFF	TGTGCCTGGAGGGAGGGCACCGGGGAGCTGTTTTTT
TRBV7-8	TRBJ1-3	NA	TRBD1	CASSFGGGAGGNTIYF	TGTGCCAGCAGCTTCGGAGGGGGCGCAGGAGGAAACACCATATATTTT
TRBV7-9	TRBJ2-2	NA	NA	CASSSDTGELFF	TGTGCCAGCAGCTCGGACACCGGGGAGCTGTTTTTT
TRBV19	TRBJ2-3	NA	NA	CASRETPGVARADTQYF	TGTGCCAGTAGGGAAACTCCGGGGGTGGCCAGGGCAGATACGCAGTATTTT
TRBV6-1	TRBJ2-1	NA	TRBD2	CASSEKRDSYNEQFF	TGTGCCAGCAGTGAGAAGCGGGACTCCTACAATGAGCAGTTCTTC
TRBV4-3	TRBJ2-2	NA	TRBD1	CASSLTGGDRGRELFF	TGCGCCAGCAGCCTAACTGGCGGGGACAGGGGAAGGGAGCTGTTTTTT
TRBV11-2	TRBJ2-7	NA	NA	CASSLARVRDEQYF	TGTGCCAGCAGCTTAGCCAGGGTTCGGGACGAGCAGTACTTC
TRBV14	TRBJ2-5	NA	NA	CASSQDLRDEYQETQYF	TGTGCCAGCAGCCAAGATTTACGGGATGAGTACCAAGAGACCCAGTACTTC
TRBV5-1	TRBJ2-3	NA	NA	CASSARGFGNVDTQYF	TGCGCCAGCAGCGCACGCGGCTTTGGCAATGTAGATACGCAGTATTTT
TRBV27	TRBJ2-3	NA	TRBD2	CASSPGTSPREYF	TGTGCCAGCAGTCCAGGGACTAGCCCACGAGAGTATTTT
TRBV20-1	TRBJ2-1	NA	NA	CSASRGEQFF	TGCAGTGCTAGTCGGGGTGAGCAGTTCTTC
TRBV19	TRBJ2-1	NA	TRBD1	CASSTSGQQYNEQFF	TGTGCCAGTAGTACATCGGGACAGCAGTACAATGAGCAGTTCTTC
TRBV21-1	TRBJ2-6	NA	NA	CASSKDGQGMGSGANVLTF	TGTGCCAGCAGCAAAGACGGTCAGGGGATGGGGTCTGGGGCCAACGTCCTGACTTTC
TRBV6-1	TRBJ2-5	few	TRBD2	CASRPPGLAEETQYF	TGTGCCAGCAGACCACCGGGACTAGCGGAAGAGACCCAGTACTTC
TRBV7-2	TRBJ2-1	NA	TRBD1	CASSLSGTEEYNEQFF	TGTGCCAGCAGCTTGTCCGGGACAGAAGAGTACAATGAGCAGTTCTTC
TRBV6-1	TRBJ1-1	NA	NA	CASSELWGMRNTEAFF	TGTGCCAGCAGTGAGTTGTGGGGGATGAGGAACACTGAAGCTTTCTTT
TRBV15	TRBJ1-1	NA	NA	CATSREGANTEAFF	TGTGCCACCAGCAGAGAAGGCGCGAACACTGAAGCTTTCTTT
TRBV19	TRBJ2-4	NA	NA	CASSPGASVTLIKNIQYF	TGTGCCAGTAGTCCCGGTGCTTCGGTAACCCTAATCAAAAACATTCAGTACTTC
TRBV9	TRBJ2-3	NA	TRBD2	CASNPGLAGASDTQYF	TGTGCCAGCAACCCTGGACTAGCTGGGGCGTCGGATACGCAGTATTTT